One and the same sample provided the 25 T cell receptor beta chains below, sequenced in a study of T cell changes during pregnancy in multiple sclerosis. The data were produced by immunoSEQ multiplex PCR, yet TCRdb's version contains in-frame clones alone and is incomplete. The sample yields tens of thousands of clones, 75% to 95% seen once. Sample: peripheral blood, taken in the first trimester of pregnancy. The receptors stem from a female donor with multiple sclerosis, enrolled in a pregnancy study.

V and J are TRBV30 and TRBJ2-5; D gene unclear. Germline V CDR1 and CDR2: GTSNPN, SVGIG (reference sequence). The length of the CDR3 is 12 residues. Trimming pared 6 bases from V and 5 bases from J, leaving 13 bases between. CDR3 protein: CACSQQKETQYF. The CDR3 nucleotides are TGTGCCTGCTCTCAACAGAAGGAGACCCAGTACTTC.

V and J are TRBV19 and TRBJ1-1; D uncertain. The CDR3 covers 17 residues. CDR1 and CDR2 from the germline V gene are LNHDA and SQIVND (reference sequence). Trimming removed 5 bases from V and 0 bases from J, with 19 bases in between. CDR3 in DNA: TGTGCCAGTAGTTCTCATAGGCAGGCAGCACTGAACACTGAAGCTTTCTTT. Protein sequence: CASSSHRQAALNTEAFF.

The CDR3 region has the DNA TGCAGCGTTGGACAGGGGATTGGAAATGAGCAGTTCTTC. As protein: CSVGQGIGNEQFF. The chain is built from TRBV29-1 and TRBJ2-1; TRBD1 matches at 8 bases. The germline CDR1 and CDR2 sequences are SQVTM and ANQGSEA. This CDR3 region has 13 residues. The ends lost 4 bases at V and 7 bases at J; junction bases unmatched: 6.

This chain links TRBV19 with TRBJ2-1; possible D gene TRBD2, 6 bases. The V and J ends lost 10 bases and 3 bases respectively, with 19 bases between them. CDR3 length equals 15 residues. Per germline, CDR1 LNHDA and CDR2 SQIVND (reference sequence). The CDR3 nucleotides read TGTGCCATTTCGTATCCGGGACTCGTCTACAATGAGCAGTTCTTC. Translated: CAISYPGLVYNEQFF.

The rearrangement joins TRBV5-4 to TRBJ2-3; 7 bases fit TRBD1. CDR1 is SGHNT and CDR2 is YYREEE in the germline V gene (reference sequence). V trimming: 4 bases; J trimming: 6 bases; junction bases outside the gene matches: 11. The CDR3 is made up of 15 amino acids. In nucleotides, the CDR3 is TGTGCCAGCAGCAGTAGACAGGGAGAGCATGATACGCAGTATTTT. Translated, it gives CASSSRQGEHDTQYF.

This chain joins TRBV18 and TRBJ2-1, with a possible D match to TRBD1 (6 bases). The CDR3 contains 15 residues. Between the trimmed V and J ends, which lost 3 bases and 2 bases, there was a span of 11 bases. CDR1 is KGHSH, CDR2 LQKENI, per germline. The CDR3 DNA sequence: TGTGCCAGCTCACCTCGGACAGATGCCTACAATGAGCAGTTCTTC. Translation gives CASSPRTDAYNEQFF.

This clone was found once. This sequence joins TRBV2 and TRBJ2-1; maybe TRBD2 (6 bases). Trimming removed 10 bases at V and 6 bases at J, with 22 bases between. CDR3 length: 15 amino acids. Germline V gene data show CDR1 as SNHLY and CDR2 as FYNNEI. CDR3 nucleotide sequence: TGTGCCACCCGGGGACTTCCCACGGCGGGCAATGAGCAGTTCTTC. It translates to CATRGLPTAGNEQFF.

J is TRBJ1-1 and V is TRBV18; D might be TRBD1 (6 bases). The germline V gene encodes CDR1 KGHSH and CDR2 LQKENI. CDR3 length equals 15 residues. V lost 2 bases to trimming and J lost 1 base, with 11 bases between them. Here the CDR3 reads CASSPNREWNTEAFF. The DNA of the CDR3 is TGTGCCAGCTCACCAAACAGGGAATGGAACACTGAAGCTTTCTTT. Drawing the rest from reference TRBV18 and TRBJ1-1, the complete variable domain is NAGVMQNPRHLVRRRGQEARLRCSPMKGHSHVYWYRQLPEEGLKFMVYLQKENIIDESGMPKERFSAEFPKEGPSILRIQQVVRGDSAAYFCASSPNREWNTEAFFGQGTRLTVV.

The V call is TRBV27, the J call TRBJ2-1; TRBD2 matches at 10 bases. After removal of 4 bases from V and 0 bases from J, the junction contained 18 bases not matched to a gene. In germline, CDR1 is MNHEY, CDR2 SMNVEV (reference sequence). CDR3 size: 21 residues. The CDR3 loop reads CASSSPYFLQAGGPSYNEQFF. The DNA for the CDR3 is TGTGCCAGCAGTTCCCCCTACTTCCTTCAAGCGGGGGGGCCCTCCTACAATGAGCAGTTCTTC.

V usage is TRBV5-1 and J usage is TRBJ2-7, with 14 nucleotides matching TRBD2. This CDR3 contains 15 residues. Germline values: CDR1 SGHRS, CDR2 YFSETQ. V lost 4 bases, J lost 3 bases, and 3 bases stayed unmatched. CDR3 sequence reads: CASSRLAGGNYEQYF. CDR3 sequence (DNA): TGCGCCAGCAGCAGACTAGCGGGAGGGAACTACGAGCAGTACTTC.

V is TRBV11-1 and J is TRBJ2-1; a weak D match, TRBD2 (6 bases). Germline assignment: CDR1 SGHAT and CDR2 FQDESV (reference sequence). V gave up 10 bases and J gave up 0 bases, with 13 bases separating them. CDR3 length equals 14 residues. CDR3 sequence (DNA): TGTGCCACCAAGCTGGGAGGCTCCTACAATGAGCAGTTCTTC. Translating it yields CATKLGGSYNEQFF.

The CDR3 protein is CASSLAQAYNEQFF. The CDR3, as DNA: TGTGCCAGCAGCTTGGCCCAGGCCTACAATGAGCAGTTCTTC. J is TRBJ2-1 and V is TRBV5-4; unclear D gene. V was cut by 0 bases and J by 2 bases, with 6 bases left in between. Germline CDR1 and CDR2: SGHNT and YYREEE (reference sequence). The CDR3 has 14 residues. Full variable domain (missing parts from reference TRBV5-4 and TRBJ2-1): ETGVTQSPTHLIKTRGQQVTLRCSSQSGHNTVSWYQQALGQGPQFIFQYYREEENGRGNFPPRFSGLQFPNYSSELNVNALELDDSALYLCASSLAQAYNEQFFGPGTRLTVL.

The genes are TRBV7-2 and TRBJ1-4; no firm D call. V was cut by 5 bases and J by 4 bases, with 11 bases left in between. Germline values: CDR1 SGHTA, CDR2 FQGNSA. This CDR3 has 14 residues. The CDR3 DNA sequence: TGTGCCAGCAGCCGAGGTGCAGTTAATGAAAAACTGTTTTTT. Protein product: CASSRGAVNEKLFF.

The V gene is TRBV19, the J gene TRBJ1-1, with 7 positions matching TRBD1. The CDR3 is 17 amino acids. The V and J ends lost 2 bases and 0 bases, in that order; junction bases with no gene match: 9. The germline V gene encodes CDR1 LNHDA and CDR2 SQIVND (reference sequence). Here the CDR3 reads CASSIMGAGGLNTEAFF. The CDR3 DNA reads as TGTGCCAGTAGTATAATGGGGGCAGGGGGTCTGAACACTGAAGCTTTCTTT. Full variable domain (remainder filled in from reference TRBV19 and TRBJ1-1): DGGITQSPKYLFRKEGQNVTLSCEQNLNHDAMYWYRQDPGQGLRLIYYSQIVNDFQKGDIAEGYSVSREKKESFPLTVTSAQKNPTAFYLCASSIMGAGGLNTEAFFGQGTRLTVV.

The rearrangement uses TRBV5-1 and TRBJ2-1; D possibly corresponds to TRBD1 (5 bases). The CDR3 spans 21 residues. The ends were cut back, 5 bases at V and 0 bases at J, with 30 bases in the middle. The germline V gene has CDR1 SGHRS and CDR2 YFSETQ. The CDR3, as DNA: TGCGCCAGCAGTCTTGGGCCACCCCGAGGCTCGACAGCCAGCTCCTACAATGAGCAGTTCTTC. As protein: CASSLGPPRGSTASSYNEQFF.

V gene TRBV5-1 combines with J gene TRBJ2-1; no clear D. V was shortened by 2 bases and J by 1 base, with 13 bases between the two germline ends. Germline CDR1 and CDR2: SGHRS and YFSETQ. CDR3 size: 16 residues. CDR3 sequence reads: CASSLTVRRSYNEQFF. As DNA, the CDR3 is TGCGCCAGCAGCTTAACAGTACGTAGGTCCTACAATGAGCAGTTCTTC.

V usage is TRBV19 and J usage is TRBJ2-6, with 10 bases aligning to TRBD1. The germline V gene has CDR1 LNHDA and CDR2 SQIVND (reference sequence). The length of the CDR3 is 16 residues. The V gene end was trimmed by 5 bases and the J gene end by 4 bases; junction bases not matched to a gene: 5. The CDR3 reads CASSGTGASGANVLTF. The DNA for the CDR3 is TGTGCCAGTAGTGGGACAGGGGCGTCCGGGGCCAACGTCCTGACTTTC.

The CDR3 coding sequence is TGCGCCAGCAGCTTGGGGACAAGGAACACCGGGGAGCTGTTTTTT. Translating gives CASSLGTRNTGELFF. The J gene is TRBJ2-2, the V gene TRBV5-1, with D possibly matching TRBD1 (5 bases). V lost 0 bases, J lost 1 base, and 7 bases lay in between. The CDR3 is made up of 15 amino acids. Germline V gives CDR1 SGHRS, CDR2 YFSETQ.

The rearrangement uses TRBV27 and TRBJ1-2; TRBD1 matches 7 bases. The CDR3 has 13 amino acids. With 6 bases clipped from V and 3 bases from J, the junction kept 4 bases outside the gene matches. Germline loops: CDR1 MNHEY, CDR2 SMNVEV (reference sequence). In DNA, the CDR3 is TGTGCCAGCAGAGGGACAGCTTACTATGGCTACACCTTC. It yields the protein CASRGTAYYGYTF.

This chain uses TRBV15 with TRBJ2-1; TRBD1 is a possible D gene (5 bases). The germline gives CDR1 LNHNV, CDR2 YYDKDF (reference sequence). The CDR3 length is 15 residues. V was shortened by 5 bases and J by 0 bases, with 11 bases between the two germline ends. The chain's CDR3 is CATSQQGRSYNEQFF. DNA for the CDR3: TGTGCCACCAGCCAGCAGGGTCGCTCCTACAATGAGCAGTTCTTC.

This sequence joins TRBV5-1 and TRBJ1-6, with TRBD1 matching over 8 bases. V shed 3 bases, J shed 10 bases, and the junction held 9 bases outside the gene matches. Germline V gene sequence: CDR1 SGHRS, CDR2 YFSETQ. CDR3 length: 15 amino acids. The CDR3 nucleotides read TGCGCCAGCAGCTCGCTTATCGGACAGGGCTCACCCCTCCACTTT. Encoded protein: CASSSLIGQGSPLHF.

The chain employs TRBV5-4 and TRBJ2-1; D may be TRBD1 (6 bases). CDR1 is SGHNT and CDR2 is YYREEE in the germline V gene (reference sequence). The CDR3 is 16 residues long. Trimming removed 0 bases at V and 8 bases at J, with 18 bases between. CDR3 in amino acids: CASSLAGIKGGHEQFF. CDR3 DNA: TGTGCCAGCAGCTTGGCCGGGATCAAAGGGGGACATGAGCAGTTCTTC.

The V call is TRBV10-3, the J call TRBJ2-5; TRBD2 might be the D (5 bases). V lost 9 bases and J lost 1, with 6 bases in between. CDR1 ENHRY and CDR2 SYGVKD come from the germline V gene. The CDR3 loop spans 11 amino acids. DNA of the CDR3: TGTGCCATAGGAGGCCAAGAGACCCAGTACTTC. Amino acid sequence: CAIGGQETQYF.

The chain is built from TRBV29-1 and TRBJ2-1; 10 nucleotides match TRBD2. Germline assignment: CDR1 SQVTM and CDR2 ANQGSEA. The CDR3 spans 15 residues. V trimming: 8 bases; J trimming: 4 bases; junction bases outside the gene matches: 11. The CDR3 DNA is TGCAGCCCCGCCCGAGCGGGGGGGCATTACAATGAGCAGTTCTTC. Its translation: CSPARAGGHYNEQFF.

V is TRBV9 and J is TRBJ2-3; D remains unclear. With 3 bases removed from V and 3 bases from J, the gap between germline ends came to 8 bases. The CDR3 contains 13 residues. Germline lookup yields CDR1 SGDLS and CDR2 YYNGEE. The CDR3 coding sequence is TGTGCCAGCAGCGCCCGCCTAACAGATACGCAGTATTTT. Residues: CASSARLTDTQYF.